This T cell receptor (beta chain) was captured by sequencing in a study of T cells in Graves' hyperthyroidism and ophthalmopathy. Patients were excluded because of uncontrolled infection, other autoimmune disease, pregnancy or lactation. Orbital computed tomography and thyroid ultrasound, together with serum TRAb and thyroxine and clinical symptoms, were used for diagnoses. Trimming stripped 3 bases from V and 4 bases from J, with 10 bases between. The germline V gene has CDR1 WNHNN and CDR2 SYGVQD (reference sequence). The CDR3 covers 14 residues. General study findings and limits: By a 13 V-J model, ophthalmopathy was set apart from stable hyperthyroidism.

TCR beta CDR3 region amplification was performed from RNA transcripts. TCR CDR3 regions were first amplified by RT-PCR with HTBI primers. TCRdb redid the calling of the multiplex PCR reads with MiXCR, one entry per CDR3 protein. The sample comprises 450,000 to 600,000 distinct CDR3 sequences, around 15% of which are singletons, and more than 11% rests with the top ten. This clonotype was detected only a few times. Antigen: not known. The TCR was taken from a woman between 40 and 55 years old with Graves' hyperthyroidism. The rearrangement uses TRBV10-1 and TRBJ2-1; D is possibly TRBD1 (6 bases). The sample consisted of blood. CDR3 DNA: TGCGCCAGCAGTGAAGGACAGATATACAATGAGCAGTTCTTC. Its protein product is CASSEGQIYNEQFF.